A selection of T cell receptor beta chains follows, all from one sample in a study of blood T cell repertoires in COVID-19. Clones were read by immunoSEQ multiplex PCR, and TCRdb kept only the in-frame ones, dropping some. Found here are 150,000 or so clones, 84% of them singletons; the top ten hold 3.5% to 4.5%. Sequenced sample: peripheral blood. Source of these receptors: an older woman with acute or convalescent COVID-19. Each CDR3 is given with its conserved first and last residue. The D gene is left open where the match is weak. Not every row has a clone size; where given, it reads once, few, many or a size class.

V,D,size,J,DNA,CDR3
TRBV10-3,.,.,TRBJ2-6,TGTGCCATCAGTGGCGGGACTGGGGCCAACGTCCTGACTTTC,CAISGGTGANVLTF
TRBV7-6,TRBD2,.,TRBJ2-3,TGTGCCAGCAGCCCGGGACTAGCGGGAGACGGGGGGGTTTGGGATACGCAGTATTTT,CASSPGLAGDGGVWDTQYF
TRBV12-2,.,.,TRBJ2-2,TGTGCAAGTCGCACCTGGGACAGGTCGTCCTGTCTGAACACCGGGGAGCTGTTTTTT,CASRTWDRSSCLNTGELFF
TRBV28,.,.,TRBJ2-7,TGTGCCAGCAGTTTAATCTCCGGCTACGAGCAGTACTTC,CASSLISGYEQYF
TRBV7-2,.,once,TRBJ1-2,TGTGCCAGCAGCTCCCAGACAGCTAACTATGGCTACACCTTC,CASSSQTANYGYTF
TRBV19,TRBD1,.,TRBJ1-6,TGTGCCACCGGGACAGGGGGCATGTATAATTCACCCCTCCACTTT,CATGTGGMYNSPLHF
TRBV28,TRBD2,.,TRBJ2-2,TGTGCCAGCAGTTTTTTTCTGGCGGGAGTGCGCTCCGGGGAGCTGTTTTTT,CASSFFLAGVRSGELFF
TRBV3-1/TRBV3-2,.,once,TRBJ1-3,TGTGCCAGCAGCCAACGGGGGAGAGGGGGAAACACCATATATTTT,CASSQRGRGGNTIYF
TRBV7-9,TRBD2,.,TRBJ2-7,TGTGCCAGCAGCTTAGAAAGGACTAGCGGGGGCCAGTACTTC,CASSLERTSGGQYF
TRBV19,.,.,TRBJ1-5,TGTGCCAGTAGACAACCGGAGGGCAATCAGCCCCAGCATTTT,CASRQPEGNQPQHF
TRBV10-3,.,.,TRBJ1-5,TGTGCCATCAGTGGACGGGAGAGCAATCAGCCCCAGCATTTT,CAISGRESNQPQHF
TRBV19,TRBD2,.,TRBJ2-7,TGTGCCAGTAGCCCCAGGGATACTAGCGGCGCATACGAGCAGTACTTC,CASSPRDTSGAYEQYF
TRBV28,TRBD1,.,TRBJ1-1,TGTGCCAGCAGTTTTGGGACAGGGGGAACCAACACTGAAGCTTTCTTT,CASSFGTGGTNTEAFF
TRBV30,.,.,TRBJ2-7,TGTGCCTGGAGTTGGGACTGGGGGAATGAGCAGTACTTC,CAWSWDWGNEQYF
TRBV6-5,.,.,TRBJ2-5,TGTGCCAGCAGTTCGTTTGGGCCAGATCCTTGGGAGACCCAGTACTTC,CASSSFGPDPWETQYF
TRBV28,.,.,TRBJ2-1,TGTGCCAGCAGTTTAGAAGCTGAGCAGTTCTTC,CASSLEAEQFF
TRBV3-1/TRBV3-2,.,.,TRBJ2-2,TGTGCCAGCAGCAGCAGGGTCGGCACCGGGGAGCTGTTTTTT,CASSSRVGTGELFF
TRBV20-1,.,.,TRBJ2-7,TGCAGTGCCCGAGGCCACGAGCAGTACTTC,CSARGHEQYF
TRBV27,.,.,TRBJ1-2,TGTGCCAGCAGTTTGGGGGGGGGCTATGGCTACACCTTC,CASSLGGGYGYTF
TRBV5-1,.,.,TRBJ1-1,TGCGCCAGCAGCTTAACAGGGTTGAACACTGAAGCTTTCTTT,CASSLTGLNTEAFF
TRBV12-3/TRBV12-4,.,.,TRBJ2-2,TGTGCCAGCAGTTCCTGGAACACCGGGGAGCTGTTTTTT,CASSSWNTGELFF
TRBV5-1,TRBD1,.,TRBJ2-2,TGCGCCAGCAGCTCTTTACCTTCAACAGGGGCGGGGGAGCTGTTTTTT,CASSSLPSTGAGELFF
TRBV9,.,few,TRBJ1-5,TGTGCCAGCAGCGTTGGGGAGCTTAGCAATCAGCCCCAGCATTTT,CASSVGELSNQPQHF
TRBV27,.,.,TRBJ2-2,TGTGCCAGCAGTTTTGAGGTCCCGGTGACCGGGGAGCTGTTTTTT,CASSFEVPVTGELFF
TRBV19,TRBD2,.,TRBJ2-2,TGTGCCAGTAACGGACTAGCGGCGAACACCGGGGAGCTGTTTTTT,CASNGLAANTGELFF
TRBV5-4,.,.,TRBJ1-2,TGTGCCAGCAGCCATGGAGCCACCTACACCTTC,CASSHGATYTF
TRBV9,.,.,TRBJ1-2,TGTGCCAGCAGCGTAAGAGACAGCAACTATGGCTACACCTTC,CASSVRDSNYGYTF
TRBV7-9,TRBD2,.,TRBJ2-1,TGTGCCAGCAGCTCAGGGGGACTAGCGGGAAACTCCTACAATGAGCAGTTCTTC,CASSSGGLAGNSYNEQFF
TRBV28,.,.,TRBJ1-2,TGTGCCAGCAGAAGTAGCGGCTATGGCTACACCTTC,CASRSSGYGYTF
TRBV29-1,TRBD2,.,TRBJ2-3,TGCAGCGTTGAAGACCGCCTAGCGGGAAGGACAGATACGCAGTATTTT,CSVEDRLAGRTDTQYF
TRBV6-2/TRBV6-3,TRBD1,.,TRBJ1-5,TGTGCCAGCAGTTCGGACAGGGTTCAGCCCCAGCATTTT,CASSSDRVQPQHF
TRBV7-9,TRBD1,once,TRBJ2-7,TGTGCCAGCAGCTTAGAAAAAAGGGGGCGCGCCTACGAGCAGTACTTC,CASSLEKRGRAYEQYF
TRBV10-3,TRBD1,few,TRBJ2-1,TGTGCCATCAGCCGGACAGGGAATGCCAATGAGCAGTTCTTC,CAISRTGNANEQFF
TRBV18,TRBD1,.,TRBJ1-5,TGTGCCAGCTCCCCTCGACAGGGGTCATTCCAGCCCCAGCATTTT,CASSPRQGSFQPQHF
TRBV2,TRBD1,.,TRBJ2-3,TGTGCCAGCAGTGAAGCGGGGACAGGGCTCGCAGATACGCAGTATTTT,CASSEAGTGLADTQYF
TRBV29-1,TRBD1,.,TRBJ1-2,TGCAGCGTTTCTGGACAGGGGTCAAACTATGGCTACACCTTC,CSVSGQGSNYGYTF
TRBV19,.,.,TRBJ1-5,TGTGCCAGTGCTGGACAGACTAGCAATCAGCCCCAGCATTTT,CASAGQTSNQPQHF
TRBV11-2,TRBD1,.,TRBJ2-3,TGTGCCAGCAGCTTACTGGGCAGGGGGCCTGATACGCAGTATTTT,CASSLLGRGPDTQYF
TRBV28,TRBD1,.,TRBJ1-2,TGTGCCAGCAGTCTACAGGGGGTAGATAGCTACACCTTC,CASSLQGVDSYTF
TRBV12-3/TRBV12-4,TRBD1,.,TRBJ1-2,TGTGCCAGCAGCCCTCAGGGGGGAAGTGGCTACACCTTC,CASSPQGGSGYTF
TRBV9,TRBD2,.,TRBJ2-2,TGTGCCAGCAGCCCCCGACTAGCCGCAGTCACCGGGGAGCTGTTTTTT,CASSPRLAAVTGELFF
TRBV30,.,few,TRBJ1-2,TGTGCCTGTCCCAGGCAGGCGCACTACTATGGCTACACCTTC,CACPRQAHYYGYTF
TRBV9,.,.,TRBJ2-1,TGTGCCAGCAGCGCGGGGGATTCTGGCAATGAGCAGTTCTTC,CASSAGDSGNEQFF
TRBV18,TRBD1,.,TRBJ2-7,TGTGCCAGCTCACCAGAGTTTTTTTCCGGGACAGGGTCCTACGAGCAGTACTTC,CASSPEFFSGTGSYEQYF
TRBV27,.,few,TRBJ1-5,TGTGCCAGCAGTTGGGGCGGCGAGCATAATCAGCCCCAGCATTTT,CASSWGGEHNQPQHF
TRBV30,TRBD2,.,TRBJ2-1,TGTGCCTGGAGGGTAGCGGGAGGGAACTACAATGAGCAGTTCTTC,CAWRVAGGNYNEQFF
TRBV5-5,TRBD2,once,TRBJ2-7,TGTGCCAGCAGCTGGACTAGCGGGATCCCCTACGAGCAGTACTTC,CASSWTSGIPYEQYF
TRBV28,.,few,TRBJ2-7,TGTGCCAGCAATCCGGGAATCACCGGACCCGCCCTCTACGAGCAGTACTTC,CASNPGITGPALYEQYF
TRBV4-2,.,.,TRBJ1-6,TGTGCCAGCAGCCAAGATTTGCGCGTGGCACCCCTCCACTTT,CASSQDLRVAPLHF
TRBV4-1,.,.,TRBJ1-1,TGCGCCAGCAGCCAAGAGGTTACAGGGTTCACTGAAGCTTTCTTT,CASSQEVTGFTEAFF
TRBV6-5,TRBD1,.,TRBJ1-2,TGTGCCAGCAAACCACAGGGGCCCCGAGGCTATGGCTACACCTTC,CASKPQGPRGYGYTF
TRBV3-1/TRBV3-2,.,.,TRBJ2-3,TGTGCCAGCAGCCAAGATGAGCAACCTAGCACAGATACGCAGTATTTT,CASSQDEQPSTDTQYF
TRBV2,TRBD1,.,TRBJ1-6,TGTGCCAGCAACCGGGGACAGGGACTCCACTTT,CASNRGQGLHF
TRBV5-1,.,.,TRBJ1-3,TGCGCCAGCAGCTTGGATCTTGTTTCCGGAAACACCATATATTTT,CASSLDLVSGNTIYF
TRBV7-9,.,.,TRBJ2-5,TGTGCCACCGATTCAGACGGGGGGACCCAGTACTTC,CATDSDGGTQYF
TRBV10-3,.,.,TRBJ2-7,TGTGCCATCGCAGGCTCCTACGAGCAGTACTTC,CAIAGSYEQYF
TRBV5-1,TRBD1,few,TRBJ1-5,TGCGCCAGCAGCTTGGACGGACAGGGCAATCAGCCCCAGCATTTT,CASSLDGQGNQPQHF
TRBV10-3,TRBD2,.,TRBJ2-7,TGTGCCATCAGGGCGGCGGGAGTTAGCTACGAGCAGTACTTC,CAIRAAGVSYEQYF
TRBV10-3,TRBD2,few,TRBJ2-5,TGTGCCATCAGTGCAGAGCGGGAGGTGGGGGAGACCCAGTACTTC,CAISAEREVGETQYF
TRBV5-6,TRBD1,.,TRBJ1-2,TGTGCCAGCAGCTCCTGGACAGGACTTCAGGGCTACACCTTC,CASSSWTGLQGYTF